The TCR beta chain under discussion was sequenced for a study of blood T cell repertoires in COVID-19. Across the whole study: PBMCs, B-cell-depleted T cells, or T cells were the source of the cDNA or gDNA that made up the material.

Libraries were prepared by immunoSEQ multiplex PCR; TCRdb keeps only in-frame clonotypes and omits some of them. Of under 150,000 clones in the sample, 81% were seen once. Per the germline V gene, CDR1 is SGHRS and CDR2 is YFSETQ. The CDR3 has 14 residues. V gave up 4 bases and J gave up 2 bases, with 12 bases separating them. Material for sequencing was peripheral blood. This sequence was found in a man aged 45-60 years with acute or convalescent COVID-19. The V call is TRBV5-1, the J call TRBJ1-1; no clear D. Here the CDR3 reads CASSPRADNTEAFF. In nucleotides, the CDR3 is TGCGCCAGCAGCCCGCGGGCCGATAACACTGAAGCTTTCTTT.